This T cell receptor (beta chain) is from a study of T cell repertoires in cytomegalovirus infection. Comments on this clonotype: Its antigen is undetermined.

Per the germline V gene, CDR1 is DFQATT and CDR2 is SNEGSKA (reference sequence). The CDR3 contains 13 residues. V dropped 6 bases and J dropped 3 bases, with 12 bases sitting between them. Each CDR3 protein is one row after TCRdb ran MiXCR on the reads. The table has 450,000 to 650,000 distinct CDR3 sequences, 35% to 50% seen once. The receptor's source is a human donor in good health (CMV status not recorded). Some clones in this sample may be carry-over from other donors' samples. The V call is TRBV20-1, the J call TRBJ2-1; maybe TRBD2 (5 bases). Sequenced material: cultured PBMCs, taken from culture after CMV antigen stimulation. CDR3 DNA: TGCAGTGCAAGGGCGGGTAACTACAATGAGCAGTTCTTC. Its protein product is CSARAGNYNEQFF.